Presented here are 5 T cell receptor beta chains from one specimen sequenced in a study of spatial heterogeneity in lung cancer. Each CDR3 protein gets one entry after TCRdb re-called the 5' RACE reads with MiXCR. The sample comprises approximately 20,000 distinct CDR3 sequences, 3.5% to 5.5% of which are singletons, and nearly 7.5% rests with the top ten. Time point reported: sample taken at primary tumor resection. The sample consisted of PBMCs, taken at surgery. These receptors came from a male donor with early-stage non-small cell lung cancer.

This clonotype was detected many times. The V gene is TRBV29-1, the J gene TRBJ2-2; 10 nucleotides align to TRBD2. This CDR3 comprises 15 residues. Germline loops: CDR1 SQVTM, CDR2 ANQGSEA. J lost 4 bases, V lost 6 bases, and 8 bases had no gene match. CDR3 loop: CSVRMASGSTGELFF. CDR3 in DNA: TGCAGCGTGAGAATGGCTAGCGGGAGCACCGGGGAGCTGTTTTTT.

By sample share, this clonotype is medium-sized. The chain is built from TRBV28 and TRBJ2-7, with unresolved D. V was cut by 2 bases and J by 2 bases, with 4 bases left in between. The germline CDR1 and CDR2 sequences are MDHEN and SYDVKM. The CDR3 loop spans 12 amino acids. The DNA for the CDR3 is TGTGCCAGCAGTTTAGGAACCTACGAGCAGTACTTC. It codes for CASSLGTYEQYF.

This clonotype was counted at least ten times. V and J are TRBV20-1 and TRBJ2-5; D might be TRBD1 (7 bases). Looked up from germline, CDR1 is DFQATT and CDR2 is SNEGSKA (reference sequence). The CDR3 is 14 residues long. Trimming removed 6 bases from V and 2 bases from J, with 16 bases in between. The CDR3 is CSAQGEDGQETQYF. CDR3 bases: TGCAGTGCCCAGGGGGAGGACGGTCAAGAGACCCAGTACTTC.

By sample share, this clonotype is medium-sized (0.01 to 0.1%). This sequence joins TRBV9 and TRBJ2-2, with D unclear. The CDR3 sequence is 12 residues long. The germline V gene encodes CDR1 SGDLS and CDR2 YYNGEE. V was trimmed by 2 bases and J by 7 bases, leaving 6 bases between them. CDR3 nucleotides: TGTGCCAGCAGCGTTTTAAACGGGGAGCTGTTTTTT. Protein product: CASSVLNGELFF.

This clonotype was detected ten times or more. The chain combines TRBV28 with TRBJ1-1; D might be TRBD1 (5 bases). Germline lookup yields CDR1 MDHEN and CDR2 SYDVKM. This CDR3 has 12 residues. Trimming shortened V by 3 bases and J by 10 bases, and 12 bases separated the two germline ends. CDR3 amino acids: CASSFNRNLAFF. Written as DNA, the CDR3 is TGTGCCAGCAGTTTCAACAGGAATCTAGCTTTCTTT.